These 25 T cell receptor beta chains were sequenced from one sample in a study of T cells after yellow fever vaccination. TCRdb processed the 5' RACE reads anew with MiXCR; each CDR3 protein has one entry. This table has about 120,000 distinct CDR3 sequences, roughly 9% appearing once. This specimen consisted of CD8+ T cells sorted from PBMCs, obtained on the day of the yellow fever booster vaccination. The receptors shown here come from a young man who received the YFV17D yellow fever vaccine.

This clonotype occurred a few times. The chain carries TRBV9 and TRBJ1-2; D is unclear. This CDR3 is 13 amino acids long. Germline V gene sequence: CDR1 SGDLS, CDR2 YYNGEE. The germline V and J ends were trimmed by 3 bases and 8 bases, with 14 bases remaining between them. The CDR3 sequence is CASSGTARVGYTF. CDR3 nucleotide sequence: TGTGCCAGCAGCGGTACAGCTCGCGTGGGCTACACCTTC.

This clonotype was observed many times. This chain links TRBV4-3 with TRBJ2-7; 9 bases fit TRBD1. The CDR3 covers 16 residues. CDR1 LGHNA and CDR2 YSLEER come from the germline V gene. Unmatched junction bases numbered 13, after V lost 4 bases and J lost 6 bases. Here the CDR3 DNA reads TGCGCCAGCAGCCCAAGCCTAGGGACAGGGCTACTCGAGCAGTACTTC. Protein product: CASSPSLGTGLLEQYF.

V usage is TRBV5-5 and J usage is TRBJ2-2; TRBD1 agrees at 12 bases. The CDR3 consists of 19 residues. In germline, CDR1 is SGHKS, CDR2 YYEKEE (reference sequence). The J segment lost 5 bases and the V segment lost 3 bases, leaving 14 bases of the junction unmatched. The CDR3 nucleotides read TGTGCCAGCAGCTCCACCGGGACAGGGGGCTTTTTGAATACCGGGGAGCTGTTTTTT. It codes for CASSSTGTGGFLNTGELFF. The full variable domain, with the rest looked up from reference TRBV5-5 and TRBJ2-2, is DAGVTQSPTHLIKTRGQQVTLRCSPISGHKSVSWYQQVLGQGPQFIFQYYEKEERGRGNFPDRFSARQFPNYSSELNVNALLLGDSALYLCASSSTGTGGFLNTGELFFGEGSRLTVL.

CDR3 sequence: CASSQRTGSHSPLHF. The CDR3 region has the DNA TGTGCCAGCAGCCAACGGACAGGGTCTCATTCACCCCTCCACTTT. The chain combines TRBV14 with TRBJ1-6; 8 bases line up with TRBD1. The V gene end was trimmed by 2 bases and the J gene end by 8 bases; junction bases not matched to a gene: 5. The CDR3 has 15 residues. Germline V gives CDR1 SGHDN, CDR2 FVKESK. Filled out from reference TRBV14 and TRBJ1-6, the complete variable domain reads EAGVTQFPSHSVIEKGQTVTLRCDPISGHDNLYWYRRVMGKEIKFLLHFVKESKQDESGMPNNRFLAERTGGTYSTLKVQPAELEDSGVYFCASSQRTGSHSPLHFGNGTRLTVT.

This clonotype came up many times. The J gene is TRBJ2-7, the V gene TRBV7-6, with D tentatively TRBD2 (5 bases). The V end lost 9 bases, the J end lost 1 base, and 13 bases lay between the germline ends. The germline CDR1 and CDR2 sequences are SGHVS and FNYEAQ. The CDR3 is made up of 13 amino acids. The CDR3 here is CASSPRESYEQYF. In DNA, the CDR3 is TGTGCCAGTTCGCCACGGGAATCCTACGAGCAGTACTTC.

Only a few counts were recorded for this clonotype. V and J are TRBV12-3 or TRBV12-4 and TRBJ1-2; D perhaps matches TRBD1 (5 bases). Trimming shortened V by 6 bases and J by 2 bases, and 10 bases separated the two germline ends. There are 13 residues in the CDR3. The CDR3 nucleotides read TGTGCCAGCAGCCCGACAGCAAACTATGGCTACACCTTC. Translation gives CASSPTANYGYTF.

The V call is TRBV4-3, the J call TRBJ2-5; possibly TRBD1 or TRBD2 for D (5 bases each). V lost 4 bases and J 3 bases, leaving 18 bases between the germline ends. The CDR3 sequence is 16 residues long. Germline lookup yields CDR1 LGHNA and CDR2 YSLEER. CDR3 protein: CASSRTQGFGEETQYF. As DNA, the CDR3 is TGCGCCAGCAGCCGTACGCAGGGATTCGGGGAAGAGACCCAGTACTTC.

The chain links TRBV9 to TRBJ2-5, with 11 bases that match TRBD1. V was pared by 3 bases and J by 5 bases, with 3 bases of the junction left unmatched. The germline gives CDR1 SGDLS, CDR2 YYNGEE. CDR3 length: 14 amino acids. The CDR3 region has the DNA TGTGCCAGCAGCGAGGACAGGGGGCCTGAGACCCAGTACTTC. Translated: CASSEDRGPETQYF.

This clonotype was observed a handful of times. Written as DNA, the CDR3 is TGTGCCAGCAGCTCCCCTAGACAGGGTGGTGTCGATGAGCAGTTCTTC. Translation gives CASSSPRQGGVDEQFF. This chain connects TRBV7-9 to TRBJ2-1; the match to TRBD1 covers 7 bases. CDR1 is SEHNR and CDR2 is FQNEAQ in the germline V gene (reference sequence). The CDR3 is made up of 16 amino acids. V gave up 4 bases and J gave up 8 bases; unmatched junction bases: 14.

This clonotype was detected only a few times. The chain joins TRBV20-1 to TRBJ2-1; D is undetermined. There are 15 residues in the CDR3. Trimming pared 0 bases from V and 0 bases from J, leaving 9 bases between. The germline CDR1 and CDR2 sequences are DFQATT and SNEGSKA (reference sequence). As DNA, the CDR3 is TGCAGTGCTAGAGAGGAAACTCTCTCCTACAATGAGCAGTTCTTC. Amino acid sequence: CSAREETLSYNEQFF.

The V gene is TRBV2, the J gene TRBJ1-1; D gene unclear. The V gene's germline CDR1 is SNHLY and CDR2 FYNNEI. CDR3 length: 14 amino acids. V shed 5 bases and J shed 7 bases, with 17 bases lying between them. CDR3: CASSKETAEGEAFF. CDR3 sequence (DNA): TGTGCCAGCAGTAAAGAGACTGCGGAGGGTGAAGCTTTCTTT. The entire variable domain, with the rest obtained from reference TRBV2 and TRBJ1-1, is as follows: EPEVTQTPSHQVTQMGQEVILRCVPISNHLYFYWYRQILGQKVEFLVSFYNNEISEKSEIFDDQFSVERPDGSNFTLKIRSTKLEDSAMYFCASSKETAEGEAFFGQGTRLTVV.

This clonotype was seen a few times. This chain links TRBV6-2 or TRBV6-3 with TRBJ2-3; 10 positions match TRBD2. There are 16 residues in the CDR3. The V gene's germline CDR1 is MNHEY and CDR2 SVGEGT. The V segment lost 0 bases and the J segment 4 bases; nucleotides outside the gene matches: 4. For the CDR3, the DNA is TGTGCCAGCAGTTACTCCGCTAGCGGGGGCCCAGATACGCAGTATTTT. Encoded protein: CASSYSASGGPDTQYF.

This clonotype was counted at least ten times. This chain uses TRBV7-2 with TRBJ2-5; the match to TRBD2 covers 7 bases. The CDR3 covers 15 residues. Looked up from germline, CDR1 is SGHTA and CDR2 is FQGNSA. J lost 2 bases, V lost 5 bases, and 8 bases had no gene match. CDR3: CASSLLAILQETQYF. The CDR3 DNA is TGTGCCAGCAGCCTACTAGCGATCTTGCAAGAGACCCAGTACTTC.

The chain recombines TRBV7-9 with TRBJ2-1; D might be TRBD1 (6 bases). The CDR3 totals 12 residues. V lost 7 bases and J 8 bases, leaving 12 bases between the germline ends. Germline V lookup: CDR1 SEHNR, CDR2 FQNEAQ (reference sequence). CDR3 protein: CASTFEGDEQFF. CDR3 coding DNA: TGTGCCAGCACCTTTGAGGGGGATGAGCAGTTCTTC.

At least ten counts were recorded for this clonotype. The rearrangement joins TRBV6-1 to TRBJ2-1; 13 bases match TRBD2. Losses at the gene ends were 6 bases for V and 4 bases for J; bases not matched to a gene: 3. CDR1 is MNHNS, CDR2 SASEGT, per germline. The CDR3 sequence is 15 residues long. CDR3 nucleotides: TGTGCCAGCAGCCAGACTAGCGGGGGGTACAATGAGCAGTTCTTC. Translated, it gives CASSQTSGGYNEQFF.

This clonotype was counted a few times. At one end the junction does not follow the germline gene, possibly because of a read error. The V call is TRBV12-3 or TRBV12-4, the J call TRBJ2-5; 9 nucleotides line up with TRBD1. The CDR3 is 15 amino acids. The CDR3 loop is CASTSGLGQGEAWHF. CDR3 nucleotides: TGTGCCAGCACCAGCGGGCTGGGACAGGGCGAGGCGTGGCACTTC.

The rearrangement links TRBV7-9 to TRBJ2-7, with TRBD2 matching over 11 bases. V dropped 5 bases and J dropped 2; count of bases not matched to a gene: 5. The germline CDR1 and CDR2 sequences are SEHNR and FQNEAQ (reference sequence). The CDR3 spans 15 residues. The CDR3 reads CASSPTSGEPYEQYF. The CDR3 DNA is TGTGCCAGCAGCCCGACTAGCGGGGAGCCCTACGAGCAGTACTTC. Full variable domain (remainder filled in from reference TRBV7-9 and TRBJ2-7): DTGVSQNPRHKITKRGQNVTFRCDPISEHNRLYWYRQTLGQGPEFLTYFQNEAQLEKSRLLSDRFSAERPKGSFSTLEIQRTEQGDSAMYLCASSPTSGEPYEQYFGPGTRLTVT.

This clonotype was picked up a small number of times. V is TRBV6-5 and J is TRBJ1-2, with D tentatively TRBD1 (6 bases). The germline V gene encodes CDR1 MNHEY and CDR2 SVGAGI. The CDR3 has 13 amino acids. V lost 8 bases, J lost 8 bases, and 18 bases lay in between. CDR3 in amino acids: CASRRGAVGGYTF. The CDR3 DNA sequence: TGTGCCAGCCGCAGGGGAGCGGTGGGAGGCTACACCTTC.

This chain joins TRBV18 and TRBJ2-3, with 8 nucleotides matching TRBD1. The V gene's germline CDR1 is KGHSH and CDR2 LQKENI. The CDR3 covers 16 residues. J gave up 5 bases and V 4 bases, and 11 bases lay outside the gene matches. The CDR3 nucleotides are TGTGCCAGCTCACGTGGACAGGGCCCTCGCCTAGATACGCAGTATTTT. It yields the protein CASSRGQGPRLDTQYF.

The genes are TRBV5-5 and TRBJ2-5; 8 positions match TRBD2. Trimming removed 5 bases from V and 0 bases from J; junction bases left unmatched: 6. Germline values: CDR1 SGHKS, CDR2 YYEKEE (reference sequence). The CDR3 is made up of 15 amino acids. For the CDR3, the DNA is TGTGCCAGCAGACATATAGCGGGGAACCAAGAGACCCAGTACTTC. It encodes CASRHIAGNQETQYF.

This clonotype was recorded a few times. The chain is built from TRBV18 and TRBJ2-1, with a tentative D call TRBD1 (6 bases). CDR1 is KGHSH, CDR2 LQKENI, per germline. V was cut by 2 bases and J by 1 base, with 18 bases left in between. The CDR3 spans 18 residues. CDR3 sequence reads: CASSPWESQGWSYNEQFF. In nucleotides, the CDR3 is TGTGCCAGCTCACCATGGGAGTCGCAGGGGTGGTCCTACAATGAGCAGTTCTTC.

The V gene is TRBV13, the J gene TRBJ2-7, with TRBD1 matching 10 bases. The CDR3 has 13 amino acids. V was pared by 4 bases and J by 5 bases, with 2 bases of the junction left unmatched. Germline V gives CDR1 PRHDT, CDR2 FYEKMQ (reference sequence). CDR3 DNA sequence: TGTGCCAGCAGCTGGGACAGGGGTAACGAGCAGTACGTC. Amino acids: CASSWDRGNEQYV.

This clonotype has only a few counts. The rearrangement joins TRBV4-1 to TRBJ2-6, with a weak D call TRBD2 (6 bases). CDR1 is MGHRA and CDR2 is YSYEKL in the germline V gene. The CDR3 extends over 20 amino acids. Trimming left V 4 bases short and J 0 bases short, with 22 bases between. CDR3 sequence: CASSPLYAGTPDSGANVLTF. CDR3 nucleotide sequence: TGCGCCAGCAGCCCCCTGTATGCCGGGACTCCCGACTCTGGGGCCAACGTCCTGACTTTC.

This clonotype was observed many times. The J gene is TRBJ1-6, the V gene TRBV9, with 9 nucleotides matching TRBD1. Germline assignment: CDR1 SGDLS and CDR2 YYNGEE. Unmatched junction bases numbered 2, after V lost 5 bases and J lost 11 bases. This CDR3 has 12 residues. CDR3 region: CASRGQGPPLHF. CDR3 sequence (DNA): TGTGCCAGCAGGGGACAGGGACCACCCCTCCACTTT.

This clonotype has more than one count but fewer than ten. The rearrangement joins TRBV6-1 to TRBJ1-2, with unresolved D. V was pared by 4 bases and J by 3 bases, with 15 bases between. The germline CDR1 and CDR2 sequences are MNHNS and SASEGT. The CDR3 is 15 amino acids. Here the CDR3 reads CASSGPEDGDYGYTF. CDR3 coding DNA: TGTGCCAGCAGTGGACCGGAGGACGGCGACTATGGCTACACCTTC.